These 16 T cell receptor beta chains came from one sample sequenced in a study of T cells in Graves' hyperthyroidism and ophthalmopathy. TCR beta CDR3 regions were amplified from RNA transcripts. When the TCR CDR3 underwent first-round RT-PCR, the HTBI primer set was used. TCRdb processed the multiplex PCR reads anew with MiXCR; each CDR3 protein has one entry. The table shows approximately 700,000 distinct CDR3 sequences, with approximately 42% occurring only once. Sequencing was done on a sample of peripheral blood or thyroid tissue (not recorded which). Receptors were obtained from an adult man with Graves' disease, either hyperthyroidism or ophthalmopathy (not recorded which).

CDR3 coding DNA: TGTGCCAGTACCACGACTCCCGCAATCAACACCGGGGAGCTGTTTTTT. This encodes CASTTTPAINTGELFF. The V call is TRBV19, the J call TRBJ2-2; D unresolved. CDR3 size: 16 residues. The V gene lost 7 bases and the J gene lost 2 bases, with 17 bases spanning the gap. CDR1 and CDR2 from the germline V gene are LNHDA and SQIVND (reference sequence).

The chain has TRBV7-9 and TRBJ1-4; tentatively, D is TRBD1 (6 bases). In germline, CDR1 is SEHNR, CDR2 FQNEAQ (reference sequence). Trimming left V 5 bases short and J 4 bases short, with 17 bases between. The CDR3 extends over 16 amino acids. CDR3 bases: TGTGCCAGCAGCCACGCCGGGGGGCGATATAATGAAAAACTGTTTTTT. Amino acid sequence: CASSHAGGRYNEKLFF.

The chain joins TRBV25-1 to TRBJ1-2, with 7 nucleotides matching TRBD1. V lost 4 bases, J lost 8 bases, and 4 bases stayed unmatched. Germline CDR1 reads MGHDK; CDR2 reads SYGVNS. The length of the CDR3 is 12 residues. The CDR3 bases are TGTGCCAGCAGTGTGTACAGGGGCGGCTACACCTTC. Translating gives CASSVYRGGYTF.

This clonotype was counted only a few times. V usage is TRBV20-1 and J usage is TRBJ1-2; D uncertain. With 3 bases removed from V and 4 bases from J, the gap between germline ends came to 24 bases. The germline CDR1 and CDR2 sequences are DFQATT and SNEGSKA (reference sequence). This CDR3 spans 17 amino acids. This CDR3 reads CSARGQPGGRPIYGYTF. In DNA, the CDR3 is TGCAGTGCTAGGGGCCAACCGGGAGGACGCCCCATCTATGGCTACACCTTC.

This clonotype was observed a handful of times. V and J are TRBV7-2 and TRBJ1-5, with D possibly matching TRBD1 (6 bases). V was clipped by 1 base and J by 4 bases, with 14 bases between them. There are 16 residues in the CDR3. From germline, CDR1 is SGHTA and CDR2 FQGNSA. CDR3: CASSLVGGSGNQPQHF. The CDR3 nucleotides are TGTGCCAGCAGCTTAGTCGGGGGCTCTGGAAATCAGCCCCAGCATTTT.

In its sample, this clonotype was seen many times. The rearrangement uses TRBV7-2 and TRBJ1-6, with a possible D match to TRBD1 (5 bases). Deletions cut 7 bases from V and 12 bases from J, with 13 bases between. Germline V lookup: CDR1 SGHTA, CDR2 FQGNSA. The CDR3 totals 12 residues. CDR3 coding DNA: TGTGCCAGCAACACAGGCCCTGAACCCCTCCACTTT. It codes for CASNTGPEPLHF.

The V call is TRBV29-1, the J call TRBJ2-2, with D perhaps given as TRBD1 or TRBD2 (5 bases each). In germline, CDR1 is SQVTM, CDR2 ANQGSEA. The CDR3 totals 13 residues. V shed 7 bases and J shed 1 base, with 10 bases lying between them. The CDR3 here is CSARGENTGELFF. The CDR3, as DNA: TGCAGCGCTAGGGGAGAGAACACCGGGGAGCTGTTTTTT.

This clonotype showed up just a few times. This chain connects TRBV19 to TRBJ2-7; D possibly corresponds to TRBD2 (6 bases). Trimming stripped 6 bases from V and 0 bases from J, with 15 bases between. CDR1 and CDR2 from the germline V gene are LNHDA and SQIVND (reference sequence). The CDR3 contains 15 residues. The CDR3 region is CASSQLAGNSYEQYF. In nucleotides, the CDR3 is TGTGCCAGTAGCCAACTGGCGGGAAACTCCTACGAGCAGTACTTC.

CDR3 sequence reads: CASTQGATSGYEQYF. The CDR3 DNA is TGTGCCAGCACCCAGGGGGCTACGTCTGGGTACGAGCAGTACTTC. This chain joins TRBV7-2 and TRBJ2-7; 8 bases map to TRBD1. CDR1 is SGHTA, CDR2 FQGNSA, per germline. J gave up 4 bases and V 7 bases, and 12 bases lay outside the gene matches. The CDR3 runs to 15 residues.

This clonotype was counted many times. This chain connects TRBV2 to TRBJ1-6; D is unresolved. The V and J ends lost 10 bases and 8 bases respectively, with 18 bases between them. The CDR3 sequence is 14 residues long. CDR1 and CDR2 (germline): SNHLY, FYNNEI. The DNA for the CDR3 is TGTGCCACAACCAAAGGCCGTTATGATTCACCCCTCCACTTT. This sequence encodes CATTKGRYDSPLHF.

This chain uses TRBV5-4 with TRBJ2-7; D is perhaps TRBD1 (6 bases). From germline, CDR1 is SGHNT and CDR2 YYREEE (reference sequence). The CDR3 has 15 residues. V was trimmed by 0 bases and J by 3 bases, leaving 13 bases between them. The CDR3 region is CASSLGQGSDYEQYF. Here the CDR3 DNA reads TGTGCCAGCAGCTTGGGTCAGGGGAGTGACTACGAGCAGTACTTC.

This clonotype was seen many times. The chain links TRBV7-9 to TRBJ2-7; 14 bases align to TRBD2. Germline V lookup: CDR1 SEHNR, CDR2 FQNEAQ (reference sequence). V shed 5 bases and J 2 bases; nucleotides not matched to a gene: 8. This CDR3 spans 17 amino acids. In DNA form, the CDR3 reads TGTGCCAGCAGCGCAGGACTAGCGGGAGGCGCGACCTACGAGCAGTACTTC. Its protein product is CASSAGLAGGATYEQYF.

This clonotype was seen once. Germline is not matched at one junction end, which may reflect a read error. The chain carries TRBV6-1 and TRBJ2-5; D is uncertain. The CDR3 sequence is 10 residues long. Germline V CDR1 and CDR2: MNHNS, SASEGT. The CDR3 sequence: CASTQGTQYF. The CDR3 nucleotides read TGTGCCAGCACCCAAGGGACCCAGTACTTC.

This clonotype was seen at least ten times. V and J are TRBV2 and TRBJ1-2, with 8 bases that match TRBD1. This CDR3 region has 11 residues. Per the germline V gene, CDR1 is SNHLY and CDR2 is FYNNEI. Written as DNA, the CDR3 is TGTCAGGGGGCGGCTAACTATGGCTACACCTTC. It codes for CQGAANYGYTF.

Comment on this clonotype: This clone may be a read error of a much larger clone one base away. The V call is TRBV13, the J call TRBJ1-2; tentative D call: TRBD1 (5 bases). The V end was cut by 1 base, the J end by 4 bases, with 7 bases between. The germline V gene has CDR1 PRHDT and CDR2 FYEKMQ (reference sequence). The CDR3 runs 13 residues. CDR3 bases: TGTGCCAGCAGCTTAGAGGGGATCTATGGCTACACCTTC. Amino acid sequence: CASSLEGIYGYTF.

This clonotype came up many times. The chain couples TRBV29-1 to TRBJ2-5, with 9 bases lining up with TRBD1. J was trimmed by 6 bases and V by 3 bases; bases with no gene match: 11. Germline CDR1 and CDR2: SQVTM and ANQGSEA. The length of the CDR3 is 15 residues. The CDR3: CSVDPGQGSIKTQYF. The CDR3 DNA reads TGCAGCGTTGATCCAGGACAGGGGTCGATCAAGACCCAGTACTTC.